Shown below are 11 T cell receptor beta chains from a single sample sequenced in a study of Ad26.COV2.S vaccination and SARS-CoV-2 variants. Sample treatment: over 15 received Ad26.COV2.S at low or high dose, single or two shots; roughly 5 received placebo; per-sample allocation not given. Samples were taken on day 63 after the first vaccine or placebo injection. Some clones are missing from TCRdb's copy, which holds only in-frame ones; the method was immunoSEQ multiplex PCR. In the table there are about 680,000 clones, roughly nine tenths of which are singletons. Here the sequenced sample was peripheral blood, taken in a trial of Ad26.COV2.S vaccine versus placebo. These TCRs come from a person between 18 and 65 years old who received the Ad26.COV2.S COVID-19 vaccine or a placebo.

The V gene is TRBV7-2, the J gene TRBJ2-7; weak D call: TRBD2 (5 bases). Germline V gives CDR1 SGHTA, CDR2 FQGNSA. The CDR3 totals 14 residues. Deletions cut 0 bases from V and 2 bases from J, with 8 bases between. The CDR3: CASSLAGAAYEQYF. The CDR3 coding sequence is TGTGCCAGCAGCTTAGCCGGAGCGGCCTACGAGCAGTACTTC.

This clone is a singleton in its sample. The chain joins TRBV19 to TRBJ2-4; TRBD1 matches 7 bases. This CDR3 comprises 13 residues. Looked up from germline, CDR1 is LNHDA and CDR2 is SQIVND (reference sequence). J was trimmed by 4 bases and V by 5 bases; bases with no gene match: 2. The CDR3 nucleotides are TGTGCCAGTAGTTGGGACAGAAAAAACATTCAGTACTTC. As protein: CASSWDRKNIQYF.

V gene TRBV24-1 combines with J gene TRBJ2-1; TRBD1 aligns across 9 bases. The V and J ends lost 5 bases and 0 bases, in that order; junction bases with no gene match: 7. The CDR3 length is 17 residues. Germline-derived CDR1 and CDR2 are KGHDR and SFDVKD. For the CDR3, the DNA is TGTGCCACCAGTGCGGGACAGGGAGTCAGCTCCTACAATGAGCAGTTCTTC. It is translated as CATSAGQGVSSYNEQFF.

The chain carries TRBV30 and TRBJ1-1, with D uncertain. Trimming left V 5 bases short and J 1 base short, with 11 bases between. Germline loops: CDR1 GTSNPN, CDR2 SVGIG (reference sequence). This CDR3 region has 13 residues. The CDR3 loop reads CAWARRQNTEAFF. CDR3 nucleotide sequence: TGTGCCTGGGCTCGCAGGCAGAACACTGAAGCTTTCTTT.

V usage is TRBV30 and J usage is TRBJ2-3, with TRBD1 as a possible D gene (6 bases). This CDR3 contains 16 residues. Germline lookup yields CDR1 GTSNPN and CDR2 SVGIG (reference sequence). The ends were cut back, 1 base at V and 4 bases at J, with 18 bases in the middle. The CDR3 here is CAWSGGQWGTADTQYF. In nucleotides, the CDR3 is TGTGCCTGGAGTGGGGGGCAGTGGGGTACTGCAGATACGCAGTATTTT. Together with reference TRBV30 and TRBJ2-3, the CDR3 gives the full variable domain: SQTIHQWPATLVQPVGSPLSLECTVEGTSNPNLYWYRQAAGRGLQLLFYSVGIGQISSEVPQNLSASRPQDRQFILSSKKLLLSDSGFYLCAWSGGQWGTADTQYFGPGTRLTVL.

The chain employs TRBV19 and TRBJ2-1, with 7 bases matching TRBD2. V lost 10 bases to trimming and J lost 9 bases; unmatched junction nucleotides: 9. CDR3 size: 12 residues. Looked up from germline, CDR1 is LNHDA and CDR2 is SQIVND (reference sequence). Written as DNA, the CDR3 is TGTGCCACCAAAGGAGGGAGGGGTGAGCAGTTCTTC. Translated: CATKGGRGEQFF.

J is TRBJ2-1 and V is TRBV2; D unclear. This CDR3 has 14 amino acids. V was shortened by 5 bases and J by 0 bases, with 8 bases between the two germline ends. Germline V CDR1 and CDR2: SNHLY, FYNNEI. The CDR3 DNA reads TGTGCCAGCAGTTTCCGGAGCTCCTACAATGAGCAGTTCTTC. This gives the protein CASSFRSSYNEQFF.

This clone was recorded only once. This chain links TRBV7-2 with TRBJ2-5; the D is unclear. CDR1 is SGHTA and CDR2 is FQGNSA in the germline V gene. With 6 bases removed from V and 9 bases from J, the gap between germline ends came to 11 bases. This CDR3 region has 11 residues. The CDR3 spells CASRSSNAQYF. CDR3 nucleotide sequence: TGTGCCAGCAGATCATCAAACGCCCAGTACTTC. Looking up the rest from reference TRBV7-2 and TRBJ2-5 gives the full variable domain: GAGVSQSPSNKVTEKGKDVELRCDPISGHTALYWYRQSLGQGLEFLIYFQGNSAPDKSGLPSDRFSAERTGGSVSTLTIQRTQQEDSAVYLCASRSSNAQYFGPGTRLLVL.

The chain uses TRBV6-5 and TRBJ1-1; D is ambiguous. Germline V gene lookup returns CDR1 MNHEY and CDR2 SVGAGI. Deletions cut 6 bases from V and 5 bases from J, with 16 bases between. The CDR3 is 14 residues long. Here the CDR3 reads CASRSASETTEAFF. The CDR3 bases are TGTGCCAGCAGGTCAGCTTCAGAGACGACTGAAGCTTTCTTT.

This clone was found once. The CDR3 here is CSASLPGDRTGELFF. The CDR3 nucleotides are TGCAGTGCTAGTTTGCCGGGGGACCGCACCGGGGAGCTGTTTTTT. The genes are TRBV20-1 and TRBJ2-2; D is perhaps TRBD2 (6 bases). The CDR3 has 15 amino acids. Looked up from germline, CDR1 is DFQATT and CDR2 is SNEGSKA (reference sequence). V lost 3 bases, J lost 4 bases, and 15 bases lay in between.

The V call is TRBV30, the J call TRBJ2-7; D is undetermined. The CDR3 spans 12 residues. Germline CDR1 and CDR2: GTSNPN and SVGIG (reference sequence). V was pared by 2 bases and J by 6 bases, with 11 bases between. The CDR3 protein is CAWSTSSREQYF. CDR3 DNA: TGTGCCTGGAGTACCTCGAGTCGCGAGCAGTACTTC.